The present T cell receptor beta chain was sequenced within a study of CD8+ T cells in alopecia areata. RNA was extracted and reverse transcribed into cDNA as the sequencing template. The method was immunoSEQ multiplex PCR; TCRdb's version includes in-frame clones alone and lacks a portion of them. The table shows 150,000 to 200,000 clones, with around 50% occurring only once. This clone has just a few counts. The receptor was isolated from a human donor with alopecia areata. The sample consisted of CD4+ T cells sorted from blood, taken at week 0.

The DNA of the CDR3 is TGTGCCAGCAGTGAATATAGCCCGAAAGGCACTGAAGCTTTCTTT. This encodes CASSEYSPKGTEAFF. The rearrangement links TRBV25-1 to TRBJ1-1; D gene uncertain. Trimming stripped 0 bases from V and 4 bases from J, with 12 bases between. The CDR3 length is 15 residues. Germline CDR1 is MGHDK and CDR2 is SYGVNS.